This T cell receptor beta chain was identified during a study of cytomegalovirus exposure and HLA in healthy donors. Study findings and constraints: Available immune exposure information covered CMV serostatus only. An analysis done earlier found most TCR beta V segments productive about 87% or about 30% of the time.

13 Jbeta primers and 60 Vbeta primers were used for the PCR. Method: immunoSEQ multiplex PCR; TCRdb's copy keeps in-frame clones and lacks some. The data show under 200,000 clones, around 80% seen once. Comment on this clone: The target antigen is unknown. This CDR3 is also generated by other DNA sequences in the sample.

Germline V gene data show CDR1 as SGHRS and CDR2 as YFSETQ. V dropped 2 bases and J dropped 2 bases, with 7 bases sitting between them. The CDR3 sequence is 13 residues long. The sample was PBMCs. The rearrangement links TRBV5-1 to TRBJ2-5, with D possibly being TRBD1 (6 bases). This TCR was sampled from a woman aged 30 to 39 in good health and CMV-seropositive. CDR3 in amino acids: CASSLGQQETQYF. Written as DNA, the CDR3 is TGCGCCAGCAGCTTAGGACAGCAAGAGACCCAGTACTTC.